These T cell receptor beta chains were read from a single sample in a study of shared clonotypes between healthy human individuals. Here immunoSEQ multiplex PCR was the method, and the copy in TCRdb shows in-frame clones only, minus some. This repertoire shows roughly 1,800,000 clones, just under 95% found once; its top ten account for roughly 1%. The sequenced sample consisted of naive CD8+ T cells sorted from blood. These receptors were taken from a man in his late teens or twenties in good health. Each CDR3 is given with its conserved first and last residue. D genes are given only for firm matches. Expanded clones are given a class, and other clones once, few, many or no size at all.

d_call	clone_size	v_call	j_call	cdr3_aa	cdr3_nt
.	.	TRBV7-9	TRBJ2-5	CASSSPALDSSQETQYF	TGTGCCAGCAGCTCACCGGCCCTGGACAGCAGCCAAGAGACCCAGTACTTC
TRBD1	once	TRBV9	TRBJ2-3	CASSVAGTGGTDTQYF	TGTGCCAGCAGCGTAGCCGGGACAGGAGGGACAGATACGCAGTATTTT
.	.	TRBV27	TRBJ1-3	CASSMDGNSGNTIYF	TGTGCCAGCTCCATGGACGGAAACTCTGGAAACACCATATATTTT
TRBD2	.	TRBV4-3	TRBJ2-3	CASSPGTRGTDTQYF	TGCGCCAGCAGCCCCGGGACTAGAGGCACAGATACGCAGTATTTT
.	few	TRBV2	TRBJ2-7	CASSEFGVTYEQYF	TGTGCCAGCAGTGAATTTGGGGTTACCTACGAGCAGTACTTC
TRBD2	.	TRBV2	TRBJ2-7	CASRVKTSGNSYEQYF	TGTGCCAGCAGGGTCAAGACTAGCGGTAACTCCTACGAGCAGTACTTC
.	.	TRBV25-1	TRBJ2-1	CASSEVDNYNEQFF	TGTGCCAGCAGTGAAGTGGACAATTACAATGAGCAGTTCTTC
.	.	TRBV6-5	TRBJ1-1	CASSYDPRGTEAFF	TGTGCCAGCAGTTACGACCCTCGGGGCACTGAAGCTTTCTTT
.	.	TRBV21-1	TRBJ1-5	CASSYHNRGHQPQHF	TGTGCCAGCAGCTATCATAATCGGGGACATCAGCCCCAGCATTTT
.	.	TRBV4-1	TRBJ2-7	CASSQALTYEQYF	TGCGCCAGCAGCCAAGCGCTAACCTACGAGCAGTACTTC
.	.	TRBV5-1	TRBJ1-1	CASSLSLGLNTEAFF	TGCGCCAGCAGCTTGTCTCTGGGCCTGAACACTGAAGCTTTCTTT
.	.	TRBV4-3	TRBJ1-4	CASSLNGGATNEKLFF	TGCGCCAGCAGCCTCAACGGGGGCGCGACTAATGAAAAACTGTTTTTT
.	.	TRBV11-2	TRBJ1-1	CASRRGTLADTESFF	TGTGCCAGCAGGCGGGGGACCCTCGCGGACACTGAATCTTTCTTT
.	.	TRBV11-2	TRBJ2-3	CASSFGATDTQYF	TGTGCCAGCAGCTTCGGGGCTACAGATACGCAGTATTTT
.	.	TRBV7-6	TRBJ2-7	CASSLGGRYLDEQYF	TGTGCCAGCAGCTTAGGAGGGAGGTACTTGGACGAGCAGTACTTC
.	once	TRBV21-1	TRBJ2-4	CASTHLLPPGIQYF	TGTGCCAGCACCCATCTTTTGCCGCCAGGCATTCAGTACTTC
TRBD2	.	TRBV29-1	TRBJ2-3	CSVRAGLATDTQYF	TGCAGCGTACGAGCCGGACTAGCGACGGATACGCAGTATTTT
.	.	TRBV27	TRBJ1-5	CASSDGTTINQPQHF	TGTGCCAGCAGTGACGGGACAACTATAAATCAGCCCCAGCATTTT
.	.	TRBV4-1	TRBJ2-6	CASSLSSGANVLTF	TGCGCCAGCAGCCTTTCTTCTGGGGCCAACGTCCTGACTTTC
TRBD1	.	TRBV4-1	TRBJ1-5	CASSQGQGSNQPQHF	TGCGCCAGCAGCCAGGGACAGGGTAGCAATCAGCCCCAGCATTTT
.	once	TRBV28	TRBJ2-7	CASSSTIPPYEQYF	TGTGCCAGCAGTTCTACTATCCCCCCCTACGAGCAGTACTTC
.	.	TRBV28	TRBJ1-6	CASSSPSPTAPLHF	TGTGCCAGCAGCTCCCCTTCTCCCACGGCACCCCTCCACTTT
.	.	TRBV6-1	TRBJ1-5	CASSPYQVNQPQHF	TGTGCCAGCAGTCCCTACCAGGTCAATCAGCCCCAGCATTTT
.	.	TRBV30	TRBJ2-1	CAWTEGGHSYNEQFF	TGTGCCTGGACCGAGGGGGGCCACTCCTACAATGAGCAGTTCTTC
.	.	TRBV7-9	TRBJ2-7	CATWDLSGPHPEQYF	TGTGCCACCTGGGACTTATCCGGACCGCACCCGGAGCAGTACTTC
.	.	TRBV2	TRBJ2-1	CASSEGITNEQFF	TGTGCCAGCAGTGAAGGTATCACCAATGAGCAGTTCTTC
TRBD1	.	TRBV2	TRBJ1-5	CASSLQGGPQHF	TGTGCCAGCAGTTTACAGGGGGGGCCCCAGCATTTT
TRBD1	.	TRBV13	TRBJ1-1	CASSPTGTANTEAFF	TGTGCCAGCAGCCCGACCGGGACAGCGAACACTGAAGCTTTCTTT
TRBD1	.	TRBV27	TRBJ1-6	CASSLSNYPGGSPLHF	TGTGCCAGCAGTTTATCGAATTACCCAGGGGGTTCACCCCTCCACTTT
TRBD2	.	TRBV7-6	TRBJ2-1	CASSAWTSGGPSYNEQFF	TGTGCCAGCAGCGCGTGGACTAGCGGGGGGCCCTCCTACAATGAGCAGTTCTTC
.	.	TRBV14	TRBJ2-1	CASSRAYNEQFF	TGTGCCAGCTCCCGGGCCTACAATGAGCAGTTCTTC
TRBD1	.	TRBV6-5	TRBJ2-7	CASSHWGQEQYF	TGTGCCAGCAGCCACTGGGGACAGGAGCAGTACTTC
TRBD1	.	TRBV6-5	TRBJ1-3	CASSGGQGGNTIYF	TGTGCCAGCAGTGGGGGACAGGGAGGAAACACCATATATTTT
TRBD2	.	TRBV7-6	TRBJ2-1	CASSRLAGEAYNEQFF	TGTGCCAGCAGCAGATTAGCGGGAGAGGCGTACAATGAGCAGTTCTTC
TRBD1	.	TRBV7-6	TRBJ2-7	CASSAGGTSYEQYF	TGTGCCAGCAGTGCAGGGGGCACCTCCTACGAGCAGTACTTC
TRBD2	.	TRBV29-1	TRBJ2-7	CSVLKAGGETYEQYF	TGCAGCGTTTTGAAAGCGGGAGGAGAAACATACGAGCAGTACTTC
TRBD2	.	TRBV30	TRBJ2-7	CAWSSGLAGELYEQYF	TGTGCCTGGAGTTCCGGACTAGCGGGAGAGCTCTACGAGCAGTACTTC